The 14 T cell receptor beta chains below come from one sample, sequenced in a study of CD8 T cells in ankylosing spondylitis. TCRdb ran MiXCR on the 5' RACE reads and lists one entry per CDR3 protein. Of a few hundred thousand distinct CDR3 sequences listed, roughly a quarter are singletons. Sequencing was performed on blood, either unsorted or a sorted T cell fraction (not recorded which). The receptors stem from a male donor with ankylosing spondylitis or in good health (not recorded which).

The rearrangement links TRBV25-1 to TRBJ2-1, with D hard to call. This CDR3 region has 14 residues. V dropped 3 bases and J dropped 7 bases, with 13 bases sitting between them. Looked up from germline, CDR1 is MGHDK and CDR2 is SYGVNS. The CDR3 nucleotides read TGTGCCAGCAGTGACCGAGCTCCCAGGAATGAGCAGTTCTTC. Translated, it gives CASSDRAPRNEQFF.

This chain links TRBV9 with TRBJ2-1, with a weak D call TRBD1 (6 bases). Germline assignment: CDR1 SGDLS and CDR2 YYNGEE. The CDR3 covers 17 residues. The V end lost 0 bases, the J end lost 2 bases, and 15 bases lay between the germline ends. CDR3 in DNA: TGTGCCAGCAGCGTAGCTTCAGCGCCAGGGGCCTACAATGAGCAGTTCTTC. Its translation is CASSVASAPGAYNEQFF.

The chain recombines TRBV29-1 with TRBJ1-4, with D maybe TRBD1 (6 bases). The CDR3 loop spans 15 amino acids. The germline V gene encodes CDR1 SQVTM and CDR2 ANQGSEA. The V and J ends lost 7 bases and 3 bases respectively, with 18 bases between them. CDR3 sequence reads: CSARGGIAANEKLFF. CDR3 in DNA: TGCAGCGCGCGAGGGGGGATTGCTGCTAATGAAAAACTGTTTTTT.

This clonotype has at least ten counts. The chain has TRBV10-3 and TRBJ2-1, with D tentatively TRBD1 (5 bases). The CDR3 sequence is 16 residues long. Trimming removed 4 bases from V and 2 bases from J, with 15 bases in between. Germline loops: CDR1 ENHRY, CDR2 SYGVKD. The CDR3 DNA is TGTGCCATCAGTGGACCCCTCGGACAAGCCTACAATGAGCAGTTCTTC. Protein product: CAISGPLGQAYNEQFF.

This chain uses TRBV15 with TRBJ2-7; D uncertain. The CDR3 has 15 amino acids. Germline V gene lookup returns CDR1 LNHNV and CDR2 YYDKDF (reference sequence). V lost 0 bases to trimming and J lost 0 bases, with 9 bases between them. CDR3 bases: TGTGCCACCAGCAGAGAGGTAGGGATCTCCTACGAGCAGTACTTC. This codes for CATSREVGISYEQYF.

This clonotype showed up many times. The chain carries TRBV3-1 and TRBJ1-5; the match to TRBD1 covers 7 bases. CDR1 is LGHDT, CDR2 YNNKEL, per germline (reference sequence). V lost 5 bases, J lost 0 bases, and 4 bases stayed unmatched. CDR3 length equals 15 residues. The CDR3 DNA is TGTGCCAGCAGCTCGGGACAGATTAGCAATCAGCCCCAGCATTTT. Protein sequence: CASSSGQISNQPQHF.

The rearrangement uses TRBV6-1 and TRBJ1-5; maybe TRBD1 (5 bases). CDR3 size: 14 residues. Trimming left V 7 bases short and J 3 bases short, with 13 bases between. Germline lookup yields CDR1 MNHNS and CDR2 SASEGT. CDR3 nucleotides: TGTGCCAGCACCGAAGGGACCTTCAATCAGCCCCAGCATTTT. It translates to CASTEGTFNQPQHF.

The chain joins TRBV6-5 to TRBJ1-4; D not certain. The ends were cut back, 0 bases at V and 8 bases at J, with 4 bases in the middle. This CDR3 is built from 12 residues. Germline V CDR1 and CDR2: MNHEY, SVGAGI. The CDR3 nucleotides are TGTGCCAGCAGTTACTCTGGGGAAAAACTGTTTTTT. Translating it yields CASSYSGEKLFF.

This CDR3 reads CSARKQGWSNQPQHF. Written as DNA, the CDR3 is TGCAGTGCTCGTAAACAGGGATGGAGCAATCAGCCCCAGCATTTT. The chain recombines TRBV20-1 with TRBJ1-5, with D tentatively TRBD1 (6 bases). The CDR3 length is 15 residues. V was pared by 5 bases and J by 1 base, with 15 bases between. From germline, CDR1 is DFQATT and CDR2 SNEGSKA (reference sequence).

The chain links TRBV20-1 to TRBJ2-1; 9 bases are a match to TRBD2. Germline loops: CDR1 DFQATT, CDR2 SNEGSKA (reference sequence). The CDR3 covers 14 residues. J was trimmed by 1 base and V by 5 bases; bases with no gene match: 3. The CDR3 nucleotides read TGCAGTGCTTTAAGCGGGGGGTCCTACAATGAGCAGTTCTTC. It yields the protein CSALSGGSYNEQFF.

There are many counts of this clonotype. The V call is TRBV6-1, the J call TRBJ2-1; TRBD1 matches 7 bases. In germline, CDR1 is MNHNS, CDR2 SASEGT. Trimming took 6 bases from V and 6 from J; bases not matched to a gene: 11. The CDR3 contains 15 residues. The DNA of the CDR3 is TGTGCCAGCAGCCAAAGGGGGCCGACGGTCAATGAGCAGTTCTTC. It yields the protein CASSQRGPTVNEQFF.

A few counts support this clonotype. J is TRBJ2-5 and V is TRBV6-5; D possibly corresponds to TRBD1 (6 bases). This CDR3 is 14 amino acids long. V was cut by 3 bases and J by 4 bases, with 12 bases left in between. The germline gives CDR1 MNHEY, CDR2 SVGAGI. CDR3 protein: CASSYEGQGETQYF. CDR3 nucleotides: TGTGCCAGCAGTTATGAGGGACAAGGAGAGACCCAGTACTTC.

This clonotype showed up just a few times. V is TRBV10-3 and J is TRBJ2-3; 13 nucleotides match TRBD2. The germline CDR1 and CDR2 sequences are ENHRY and SYGVKD. V was clipped by 10 bases and J by 6 bases; unmatched bases: 19. CDR3 length equals 18 residues. As DNA, the CDR3 is TGTGCCACCGCCGGCCGACTAGCGGGGGGATCACGGGTGGATACGCAGTATTTT. As protein: CATAGRLAGGSRVDTQYF.

This clonotype was seen a few times. This chain joins TRBV20-1 and TRBJ2-7; D is undetermined. Trimming took 0 bases from V and 0 from J, leaving 9 bases between them. This CDR3 region has 14 residues. The germline CDR1 and CDR2 sequences are DFQATT and SNEGSKA (reference sequence). In DNA form, the CDR3 reads TGCAGTGCTAGAGATCGGTTGCGCTCCTACGAGCAGTACTTC. It encodes CSARDRLRSYEQYF.